This T cell receptor (beta chain) was identified in a study of T cell repertoires in cytomegalovirus infection. About the study: CMV infection together with matching HLA type was indicated by public TCR beta signatures.

CDR1 MNHNS and CDR2 SASEGT come from the germline V gene. The CDR3 is made up of 13 amino acids. Trimming pared 10 bases from V and 4 bases from J, leaving 16 bases between. In its sample, this clonotype was seen a few times. Each CDR3 protein gets one entry after TCRdb re-called the reads with MiXCR. Of some 680,000 distinct CDR3 sequences in the sample, roughly a third were seen once. The source of this sequence is a human donor in good health (CMV status not recorded). Some clones in this sample may be carry-over from other donors' samples. J is TRBJ1-2 and V is TRBV6-1; D gene unclear. Sequenced input: PBMCs. This CDR3 is CATLTLGGYGYTF. The DNA for the CDR3 is TGTGCCACCCTGACCCTTGGAGGCTATGGCTACACCTTC.